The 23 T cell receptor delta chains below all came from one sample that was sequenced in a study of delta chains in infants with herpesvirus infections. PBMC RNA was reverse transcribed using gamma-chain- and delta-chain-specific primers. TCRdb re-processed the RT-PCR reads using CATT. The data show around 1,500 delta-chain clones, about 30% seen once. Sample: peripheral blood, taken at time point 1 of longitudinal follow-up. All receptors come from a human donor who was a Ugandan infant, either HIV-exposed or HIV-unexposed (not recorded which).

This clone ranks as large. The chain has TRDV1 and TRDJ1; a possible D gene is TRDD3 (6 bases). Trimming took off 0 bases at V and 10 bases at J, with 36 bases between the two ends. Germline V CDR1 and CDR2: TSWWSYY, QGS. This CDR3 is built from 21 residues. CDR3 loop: CALGELYTAFLGLGVQMGLIF. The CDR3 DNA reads TGTGCTCTTGGGGAACTTTATACCGCCTTCTTAGGATTGGGGGTACAGATGGGACTCATCTTT.

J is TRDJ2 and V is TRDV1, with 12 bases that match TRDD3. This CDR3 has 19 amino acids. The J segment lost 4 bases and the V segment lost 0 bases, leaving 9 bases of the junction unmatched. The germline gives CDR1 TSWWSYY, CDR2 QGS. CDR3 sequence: CALGELVPTGGYPTAQLFF. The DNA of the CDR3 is TGTGCTCTTGGGGAACTCGTCCCTACTGGGGGATACCCGACAGCACAACTCTTCTTT.

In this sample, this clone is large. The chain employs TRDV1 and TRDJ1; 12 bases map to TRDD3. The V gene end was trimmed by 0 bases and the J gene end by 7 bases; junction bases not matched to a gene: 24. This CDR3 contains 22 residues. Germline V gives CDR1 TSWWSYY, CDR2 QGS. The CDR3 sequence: CALGELTIPPNVLGDTIGKLIF. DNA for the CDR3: TGTGCTCTTGGGGAACTAACTATCCCTCCCAACGTACTGGGGGATACTATTGGTAAACTCATCTTT.

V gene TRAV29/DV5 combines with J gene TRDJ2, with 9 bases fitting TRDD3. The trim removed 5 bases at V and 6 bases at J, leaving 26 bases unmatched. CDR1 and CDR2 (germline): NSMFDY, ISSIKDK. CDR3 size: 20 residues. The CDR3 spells CAALFFLRPTGGPSAAQLFF. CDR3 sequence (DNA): TGTGCAGCCCTCTTTTTCCTACGCCCTACTGGGGGACCGTCGGCAGCACAACTCTTCTTT.

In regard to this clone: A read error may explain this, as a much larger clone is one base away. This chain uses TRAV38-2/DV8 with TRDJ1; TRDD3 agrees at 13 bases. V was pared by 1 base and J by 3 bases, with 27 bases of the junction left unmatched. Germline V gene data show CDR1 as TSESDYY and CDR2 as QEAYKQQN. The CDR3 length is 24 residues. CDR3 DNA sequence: TGTGCTTATAGGAGCACGAAACCACTGTACTGGGGGATACGCGTTTTTTTGTACGCCGATAAACTCATCTTT. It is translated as CAYRSTKPLYWGIRVFLYADKLIF.

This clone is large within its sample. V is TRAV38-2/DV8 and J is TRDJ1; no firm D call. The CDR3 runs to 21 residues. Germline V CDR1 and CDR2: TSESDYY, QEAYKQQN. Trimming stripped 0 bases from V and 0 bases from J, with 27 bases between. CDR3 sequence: CAYRSAFIPRDRESHTDKLIF. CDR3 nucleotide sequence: TGTGCTTATAGGAGCGCGTTCATCCCTCGGGACCGAGAAAGTCACACCGATAAACTCATCTTT.

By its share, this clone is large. The CDR3 DNA follows: TGTGCAGTAAGAAGGCTGGGGGATACCACCGATAAACTCATCTTT. Translating it yields CAVRRLGDTTDKLIF. The chain combines TRAV29/DV5 with TRDJ1, with TRDD3 matching over 11 bases. CDR1 and CDR2 (germline): NSMFDY, ISSIKDK. Losses at the gene ends were 6 bases for V and 1 base for J; bases not matched to a gene: 8. The CDR3 totals 15 residues.

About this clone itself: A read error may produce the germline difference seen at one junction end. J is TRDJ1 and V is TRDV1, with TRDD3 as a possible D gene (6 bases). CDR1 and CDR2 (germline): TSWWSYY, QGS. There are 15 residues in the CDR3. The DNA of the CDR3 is TGTGCTCTTGGGGAAAGGTGGCGTTTTCGTACTGGGTTTTTCTTT. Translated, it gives CALGERWRFRTGFFF.

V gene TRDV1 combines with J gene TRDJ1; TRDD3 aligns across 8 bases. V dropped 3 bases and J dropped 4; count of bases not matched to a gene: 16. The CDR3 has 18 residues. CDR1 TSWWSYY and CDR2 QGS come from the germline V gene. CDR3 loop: CALGDPLTYWGFIDKLIF. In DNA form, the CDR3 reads TGTGCTCTTGGGGATCCACTAACCTACTGGGGGTTTATCGATAAACTCATCTTT.

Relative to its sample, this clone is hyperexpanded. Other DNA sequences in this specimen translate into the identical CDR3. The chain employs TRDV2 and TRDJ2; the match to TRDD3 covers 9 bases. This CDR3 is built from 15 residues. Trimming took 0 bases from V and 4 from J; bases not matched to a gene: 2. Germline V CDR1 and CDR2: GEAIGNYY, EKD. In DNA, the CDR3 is TGTGCCTGTGACACCCTACTGGGGGAGACAGCACAACTCTTCTTT. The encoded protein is CACDTLLGETAQLFF.

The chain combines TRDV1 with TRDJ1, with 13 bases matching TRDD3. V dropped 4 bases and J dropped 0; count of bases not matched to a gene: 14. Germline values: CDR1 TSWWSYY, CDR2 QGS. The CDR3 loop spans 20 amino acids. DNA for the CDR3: TGTGCTCTTGGGGTCCCGTTTGGAGTACTGGGGGATACGTACACCGATAAACTCATCTTT. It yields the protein CALGVPFGVLGDTYTDKLIF.

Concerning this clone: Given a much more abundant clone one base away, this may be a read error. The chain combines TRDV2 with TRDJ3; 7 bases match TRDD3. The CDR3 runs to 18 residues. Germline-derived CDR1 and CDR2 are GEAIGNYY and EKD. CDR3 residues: CACDTLGGSSWDARQMFF. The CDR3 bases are TGTGCCTGTGACACCCTGGGGGGTAGCTCCTGGGACGCCCGACAGATGTTTTTC.

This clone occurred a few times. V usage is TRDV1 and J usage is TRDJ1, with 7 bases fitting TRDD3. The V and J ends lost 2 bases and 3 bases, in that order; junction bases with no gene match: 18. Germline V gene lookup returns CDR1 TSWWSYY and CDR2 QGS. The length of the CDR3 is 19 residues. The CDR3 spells CALGELLILGGRGSDKLIF. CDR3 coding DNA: TGTGCTCTTGGGGAATTACTCATACTTGGGGGACGAGGGTCCGATAAACTCATCTTT.

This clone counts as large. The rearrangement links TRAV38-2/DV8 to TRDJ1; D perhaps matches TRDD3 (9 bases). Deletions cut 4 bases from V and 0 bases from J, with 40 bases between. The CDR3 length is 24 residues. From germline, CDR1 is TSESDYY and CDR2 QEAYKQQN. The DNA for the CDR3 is TGTGCTTATAGGTCACTTCCTACGGGTTTATTGGGGGATAAATCCCCCTATTACACCGATAAACTCATCTTT. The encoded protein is CAYRSLPTGLLGDKSPYYTDKLIF.

CDR3: CACDRGIPTAQLFF. DNA of the CDR3: TGTGCCTGTGACAGGGGGATACCGACAGCACAACTCTTCTTT. V gene TRDV2 combines with J gene TRDJ2; 9 positions agree with TRDD3. Germline V gene lookup returns CDR1 GEAIGNYY and CDR2 EKD. Unmatched junction bases numbered 1, after V lost 2 bases and J lost 4 bases. The CDR3 has 14 amino acids.

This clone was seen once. The CDR3 region has the DNA TGTGCTCTTGGGGAACCTCCCCGGTGGCCCTGGGAGGCCGAAGGCACCGATAAACTCATCTTT. Translation: CALGEPPRWPWEAEGTDKLIF. The V gene is TRDV1, the J gene TRDJ1; D perhaps matches TRDD3 (5 bases). Germline V CDR1 and CDR2: TSWWSYY, QGS. V shed 1 base and J shed 1 base, with 28 bases lying between them. The CDR3 spans 21 residues.

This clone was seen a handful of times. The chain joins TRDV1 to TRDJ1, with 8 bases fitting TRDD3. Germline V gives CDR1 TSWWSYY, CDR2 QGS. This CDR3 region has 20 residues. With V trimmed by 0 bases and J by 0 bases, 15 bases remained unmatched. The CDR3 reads CALGELGLRGWGINTDKLIF. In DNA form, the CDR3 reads TGTGCTCTTGGGGAACTAGGCCTACGGGGGTGGGGGATCAACACCGATAAACTCATCTTT.

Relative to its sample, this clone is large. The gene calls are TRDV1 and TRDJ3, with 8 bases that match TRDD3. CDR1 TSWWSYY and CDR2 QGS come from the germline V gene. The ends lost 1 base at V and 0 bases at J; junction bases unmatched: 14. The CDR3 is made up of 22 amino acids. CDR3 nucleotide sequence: TGTGCTCTTGGGGAACGTCCCCCTTACTGGGGGTTAAACTCCTGGGACACCCGACAGATGTTTTTC. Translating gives CALGERPPYWGLNSWDTRQMFF.

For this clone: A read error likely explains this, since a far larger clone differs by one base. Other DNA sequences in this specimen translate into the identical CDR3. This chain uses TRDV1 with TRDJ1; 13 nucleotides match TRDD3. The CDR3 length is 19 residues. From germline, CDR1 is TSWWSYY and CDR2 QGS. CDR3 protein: CALGDFTSGTGGYEDKLIF. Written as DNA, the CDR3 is TGTGCACTTGGGGACTTTACCTCTGGGACTGGGGGATACGAGGATAAACTCATCTTT.

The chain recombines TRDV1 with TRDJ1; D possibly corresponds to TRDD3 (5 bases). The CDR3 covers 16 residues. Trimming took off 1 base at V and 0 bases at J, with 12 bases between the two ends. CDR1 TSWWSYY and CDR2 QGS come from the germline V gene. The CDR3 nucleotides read TGTGCTCTTGGGGAACCCCCGGTGGGGTACACCGATAAACTCATCTTT. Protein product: CALGEPPVGYTDKLIF.

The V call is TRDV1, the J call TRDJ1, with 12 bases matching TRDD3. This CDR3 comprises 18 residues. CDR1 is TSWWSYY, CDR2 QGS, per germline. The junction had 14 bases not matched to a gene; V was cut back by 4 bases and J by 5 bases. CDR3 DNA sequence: TGTGCTCTTGGGGCCTTCCTCCGTACTGGGGGATACTATGATAAACTCATCTTT. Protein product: CALGAFLRTGGYYDKLIF.

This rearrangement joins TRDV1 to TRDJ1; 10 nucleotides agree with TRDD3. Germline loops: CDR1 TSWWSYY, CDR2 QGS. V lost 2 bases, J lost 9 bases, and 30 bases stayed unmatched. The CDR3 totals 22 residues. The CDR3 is CALGEGSYRTGGSEQLRMELIF. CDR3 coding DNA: TGTGCTCTTGGGGAAGGGTCCTACCGTACTGGGGGATCCGAACAGCTCCGTATGGAACTCATCTTT.

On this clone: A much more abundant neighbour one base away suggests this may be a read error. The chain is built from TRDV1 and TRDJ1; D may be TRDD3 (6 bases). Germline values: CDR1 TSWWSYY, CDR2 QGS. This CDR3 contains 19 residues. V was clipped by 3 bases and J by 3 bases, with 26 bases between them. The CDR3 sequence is CALGDSQEGWGLYSDKLIF. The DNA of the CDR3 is TGTGCTCTTGGGGACTCTCAGGAAGGATGGGGGCTGTACTCCGATAAACTCATCTTT.